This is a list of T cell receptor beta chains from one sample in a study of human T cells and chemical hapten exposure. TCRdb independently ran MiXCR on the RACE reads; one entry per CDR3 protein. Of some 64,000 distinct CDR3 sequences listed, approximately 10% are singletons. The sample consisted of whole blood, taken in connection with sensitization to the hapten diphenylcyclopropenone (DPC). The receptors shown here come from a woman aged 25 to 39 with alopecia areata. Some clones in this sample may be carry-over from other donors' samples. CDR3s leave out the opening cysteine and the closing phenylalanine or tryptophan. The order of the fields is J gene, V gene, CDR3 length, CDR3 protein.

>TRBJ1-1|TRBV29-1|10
SVEDRGPKAF
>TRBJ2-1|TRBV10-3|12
ATDARDRGNEQF
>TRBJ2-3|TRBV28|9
ASRDRGTQY
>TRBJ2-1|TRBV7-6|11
ASSLVVGGEQF
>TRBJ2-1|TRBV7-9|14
ASSLLGTSRVNEQF
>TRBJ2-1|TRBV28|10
ASSTVVDEQF
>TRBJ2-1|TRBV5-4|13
ASSLYRGSYNEQF
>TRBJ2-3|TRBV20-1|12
SARSGTSTDTQY
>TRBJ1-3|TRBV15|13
ATSRDSGTGNTIY
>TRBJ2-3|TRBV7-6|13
ASSLFPGSADTQY
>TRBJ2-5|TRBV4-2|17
ASSHSSPTSGRALETQY
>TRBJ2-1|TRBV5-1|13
ASSLPPGTNNEQF
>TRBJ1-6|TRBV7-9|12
AGGTATNNSPLH
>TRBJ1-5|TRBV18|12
ASSPQGGNQPQH
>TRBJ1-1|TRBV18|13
ASSPPPRRDTEAF
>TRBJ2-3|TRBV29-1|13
SVERTTGISDTQY
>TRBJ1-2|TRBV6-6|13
ASSYSSGRRNGYT
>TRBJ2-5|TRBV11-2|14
ASSRGQAEIQETQY
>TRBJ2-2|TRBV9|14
ASSVGGTGDTGELF
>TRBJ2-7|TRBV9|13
ASSSQVDGGIGQY
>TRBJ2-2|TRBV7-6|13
ASLAERSNTGELF
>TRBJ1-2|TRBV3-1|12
ASSQPDRVYGYT
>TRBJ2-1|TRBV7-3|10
ASSSVGGEQF
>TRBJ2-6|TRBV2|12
ASSEGAGANVLT
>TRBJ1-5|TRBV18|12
ASSTDSNNQPQH
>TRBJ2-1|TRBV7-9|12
ASSLAGTNNEQF
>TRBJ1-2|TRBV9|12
ASSVEDRSYGYT
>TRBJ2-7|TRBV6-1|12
ASTRDRGSSEQY
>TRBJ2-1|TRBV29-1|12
SVERTSGKNEQF
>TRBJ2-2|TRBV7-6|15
ASSPRAGTTNTGELF
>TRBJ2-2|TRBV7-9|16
ASSLSVRQGHGPGELF
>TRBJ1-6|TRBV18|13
ASSPPGTYNSPLH
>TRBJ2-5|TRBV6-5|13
ASSRSWTSSETQY
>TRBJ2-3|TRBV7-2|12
ASSLGSTTKSQY
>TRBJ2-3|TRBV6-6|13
ASSYSGQGTDTQY
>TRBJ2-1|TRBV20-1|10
SASLGVVEQF
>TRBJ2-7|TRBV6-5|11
ASSYGGSYEQY
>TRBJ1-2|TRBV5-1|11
ASSVGQGYGYT
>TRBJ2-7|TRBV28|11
AGSLLLGHEQY
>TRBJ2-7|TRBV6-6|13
ASSYGGLAGDEQY
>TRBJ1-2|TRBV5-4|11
ASSPRQEKGYT
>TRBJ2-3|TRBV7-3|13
ASSLNPTSTDTQY
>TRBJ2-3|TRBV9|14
ASSVGVQGASDTQY
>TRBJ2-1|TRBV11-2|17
ASSPRGLAGGLSYNEQF